This is a list of T cell receptor beta chains from one sample in a study of blood T cell repertoires in COVID-19. The data were produced by immunoSEQ multiplex PCR, yet TCRdb's version contains in-frame clones alone and is incomplete. This sample has approximately 180,000 clones; roughly 82% occur once, and the top ten carry 4% to 6.5%. Sequenced sample: PBMCs or T cells enriched from blood (not recorded which). Receptor source: a woman between 55 and 75 years old with acute COVID-19. Each CDR3 is given with its conserved first and last residue. The D gene is left open where the match is weak. Some rows mark clone size as missing; the rest say once, few, many or name a class of expanded clone.

NA	TRBV7-2	NA	TRBJ2-1	18	CASSLESGLSLPYNEQFF	TGTGCCAGCAGCTTAGAGTCGGGACTCAGCCTGCCCTACAATGAGCAGTTCTTC
NA	TRBV13	NA	TRBJ1-1	14	CASSLVPDNTEAFF	TGTGCCAGCAGCTTAGTACCAGATAACACTGAAGCTTTCTTT
TRBD1	TRBV24-1	NA	TRBJ1-2	13	CAIQGSPSYGYTF	TGTGCCATACAGGGGAGCCCATCCTATGGCTACACCTTC
TRBD2	TRBV2	NA	TRBJ2-2	14	CASTSGVAGGPLFF	TGTGCCAGCACTTCCGGGGTAGCGGGAGGGCCACTGTTTTTT
TRBD2	TRBV5-5	NA	TRBJ2-4	19	CASSLDWTGGVIAKNIQYF	TGTGCCAGCAGCTTGGATTGGACGGGAGGGGTGATAGCCAAAAACATTCAGTACTTC
NA	TRBV11-2	NA	TRBJ1-2	12	CASSQTDYGYTF	TGTGCCAGCAGCCAGACAGACTATGGCTACACCTTC
NA	TRBV11-2	NA	TRBJ1-4	13	CASSLGGGQKLLF	TGTGCCAGCAGCTTAGGAGGAGGACAGAAATTACTTTTT
TRBD1	TRBV9	NA	TRBJ2-7	14	CASSVGQGAGEQYF	TGTGCCAGCAGCGTAGGGCAGGGGGCTGGCGAGCAGTACTTC
NA	TRBV2	NA	TRBJ1-1	12	CASSVANTEAFF	TGTGCCAGCAGTGTGGCGAACACTGAAGCTTTCTTT
TRBD2	TRBV19	NA	TRBJ2-5	15	CASSITSGGRETQYF	TGTGCCAGTAGTATCACTAGCGGGGGTAGGGAGACCCAGTACTTC
TRBD1	TRBV7-8	few	TRBJ1-5	15	CASSLRDSPNQPQHF	TGTGCCAGCAGCTTAAGGGACAGCCCCAATCAGCCCCAGCATTTT
TRBD2	TRBV5-1	NA	TRBJ2-1	15	CASSLALADYNEQFF	TGCGCCAGCAGCTTGGCACTAGCGGACTACAATGAGCAGTTCTTC
NA	TRBV7-2	NA	TRBJ1-5	15	CASSLGGRDNQPQHF	TGTGCCAGCAGCTTAGGGGGGCGCGACAATCAGCCCCAGCATTTT
TRBD1	TRBV7-2	NA	TRBJ1-2	17	CASSSSHQGAAWYGYTF	TGTGCCAGCAGCTCCTCACACCAGGGGGCGGCTTGGTATGGCTACACCTTC
NA	TRBV19	NA	TRBJ2-4	15	CASTSGGLAKNIQYF	TGTGCCAGTACCTCCGGCGGGTTAGCCAAAAACATTCAGTACTTC
TRBD2	TRBV7-2	NA	TRBJ2-1	15	CASSLVAGGANEQFF	TGTGCCAGCAGCTTAGTAGCGGGAGGTGCAAATGAGCAGTTCTTC
NA	TRBV19	once	TRBJ2-3	16	CASSPGSATSTDTQYF	TGTGCCAGTAGTCCGGGGTCGGCGACTAGCACAGATACGCAGTATTTT
NA	TRBV3-1/TRBV3-2	NA	TRBJ2-3	13	CASSQDWIDTQYF	TGTGCCAGCAGCCAGGACTGGATAGATACGCAGTATTTT
TRBD2	TRBV19	NA	TRBJ2-1	16	CASSILAGSSYNEQFF	TGTGCCAGTAGTATCCTAGCGGGGAGCTCCTACAATGAGCAGTTCTTC
NA	TRBV20-1	NA	TRBJ1-2	11	CSGNRDYGYTF	TGCAGTGGAAACAGGGACTATGGCTACACCTTC
NA	TRBV5-4	NA	TRBJ1-1	15	CASRKWGSGLGEAFF	TGTGCCAGCAGAAAGTGGGGTAGCGGGCTCGGGGAAGCTTTCTTT
NA	TRBV6-5	NA	TRBJ2-7	13	CASRSDSLREQYF	TGTGCCAGCAGATCGGACTCGTTAAGGGAGCAGTACTTC
NA	TRBV5-1	once	TRBJ2-5	13	CASKASSQETQYF	TGCGCCAGCAAAGCTAGCTCCCAAGAGACCCAGTACTTC
NA	TRBV18	NA	TRBJ2-5	14	CASSPPTLQETQYF	TGTGCCAGCTCACCACCGACACTCCAAGAGACCCAGTACTTC
NA	TRBV18	NA	TRBJ1-5	15	CASSPGSGVNQPQHF	TGTGCCAGCTCACCAGGATCAGGGGTCAATCAGCCCCAGCATTTT
NA	TRBV9	many	TRBJ2-1	11	CASSVAEGWFF	TGTGCCAGCAGCGTGGCGGAGGGTTGGTTCTTC
NA	TRBV5-1	NA	TRBJ1-3	14	CASSLDGQADTIYF	TGCGCCAGCAGCTTGGATGGCCAGGCAGACACCATATATTTT
NA	TRBV7-2	NA	TRBJ1-1	16	CASSFLTGIMNTEAFF	TGTGCCAGCAGCTTCCTGACAGGAATCATGAACACTGAAGCTTTCTTT
TRBD1	TRBV20-1	NA	TRBJ1-1	13	CSASPQGDTEAFF	TGCAGTGCTAGTCCACAGGGGGACACTGAAGCTTTCTTT
TRBD2	TRBV30	medium-sized	TRBJ2-1	15	CARTGMLAGNNEQFF	TGTGCGAGGACGGGCATGCTAGCGGGGAACAATGAGCAGTTCTTC
TRBD1	TRBV11-2	once	TRBJ1-1	14	CASRTGGWGTEAFF	TGTGCCAGCAGGACAGGGGGCTGGGGCACTGAAGCTTTCTTT
TRBD1	TRBV5-1	NA	TRBJ1-2	12	CASSLDRAGYTF	TGCGCCAGCAGCCTAGACAGGGCGGGATACACCTTC